Reported below is one T cell receptor beta chain. What this receptor recognizes is not known. No qualities accompany the bases; no much larger clone lies one base away. The TCR beta CDR3 regions were amplified from the RNA transcripts. For the first round of RT-PCR on the TCR CDR3, the HTBI primer set was used together with the Qiagen OneStep RT-PCR kit. The libraries were constructed in a second round of multiplex PCR and then size-selected and purified. Sequencing of the libraries was done on an Illumina HiSeq2000 using paired-end 100 bp reads. Turning to the authors' computational methods: Raw data were processed with SOAPnuke, discarding reads with adapters, uncalled bases, mean Phred below 15, or no exact constant-primer or identifier match. High-quality paired reads were merged using COPE v1.2.5, and each unique nucleotide sequence was defined as a clonotype. MiTCR v1.1 was used to align the clonotypes against IMGT TRBV, TRBD and TRBJ reference segments. Analysis was restricted to V-J combinations with a frequency above 0.0001, which covered about 99% of repertoires. A TCS score was defined as the ratio of F50 (clonal expansion) to E x V (chaos), with BLOSUM62-based TCRdist applied between CDR3 peptides within each V-J. Welch's t-statistics and random forest reduced approximately 520 V-J features to 10 to 15, which were used in a naive Bayes classifier (R e1071). TCRdb handled the public reads itself, with Q25 trimming in fastp and clone calling in MiXCR, and kept productive beta chains. Rows are combined by CDR3 protein, so each entry shows the most common genes and DNA. TCRdb's processing, not the authors', yielded these V and J calls. This sample has more than 300,000 distinct CDR3 sequences in its table, and around 14% of those were observed once. About 22% of the sample lies in the top ten.

The sample originates from a study of T cells in Graves' hyperthyroidism and ophthalmopathy (dated by TCRdb to between 2018 and 2020). Some background on the complete study: Peripheral blood samples were taken at the time of initial diagnosis, prior to any treatment. To identify TCR V-J signatures that set the groups apart, the researchers used a discovery cohort of 100 or so patients, made up of 43 with Graves' ophthalmopathy and about 59 with stable Graves' hyperthyroidism. Whether ophthalmopathy could be predicted prospectively was tested in an independent validation cohort made up of 18 to 20 hyperthyroidism patients plus 17 patients who later progressed to ophthalmopathy. For training and testing, the 100 or so patients in the discovery cohort were randomly divided in a 7:3 ratio. The study also compared thyroid tissue and blood T-cell repertoires from about six Graves' hyperthyroidism patients. After sampling, hyperthyroidism patients received methimazole starting at 30 mg daily, and ophthalmopathy patients received high-dose intravenous methylprednisolone. The paper reports TCR Vbeta CDR3 sequencing of some 140 peripheral blood samples: under 45 ophthalmopathy, 70 to 85 hyperthyroidism and 17 progressor patients. Results the study describes overall, beyond this receptor: No statistical method was used to fix the sample size in advance, and group allocation was not hidden from the investigators. Most expanded thyroid clonotypes (frequency above 0.001) were also detected in blood, a finding suggesting that blood repertoires may reflect thyroid immune responses. In validation, progression to ophthalmopathy was predicted by the model with 65% to 71% sensitivity and roughly 76% specificity, a median of around 6.5 months before onset. Ophthalmopathy was separated from stable hyperthyroidism by a 13 V-J signature model, with 87.88% sensitivity and roughly 81% specificity obtained in cross-validation and 80%/75% obtained in testing.

The germline V gene yields SGHDN for CDR1 and FVKESK for CDR2. Spanning cysteine to phenylalanine, the CDR3 consists of 15 amino acids. Of all the DNA, just the CDR3 is kept, 45 bases in frame from base 1. V gives up 2 bases and J gives up 0 bases, and the segment between their germline ends measures 7 bases. A patient counted as having stable Graves' hyperthyroidism if no progression to ophthalmopathy occurred over 18 months of follow-up. Hyperthyroidism patients were newly diagnosed, with disease duration under 2 months, and aged 18 to 65 years. The study excluded patients with uncontrolled infections, other autoimmune diseases, pregnancy or lactation. Diagnoses were based on clinical symptoms, serum thyroxine and TRAb, thyroid ultrasound and orbital computed tomography. Ficoll-Paque density gradient centrifugation was used to isolate PBMCs from approximately 11 ml of fresh peripheral blood. Total RNA was extracted using Trizol reagent, and RNA quality was assessed on an Agilent 2100 Bioanalyzer.

This receptor chain uses TRBV14 and TRBJ1-4; no confident D gene assignment can be made. The clonotype comes from a woman aged 30 to 39 with Graves' hyperthyroidism. Sequencing input: blood. The CDR3 region reads CASSQFLATNEKLFF. The DNA sequence is given as TGTGCCAGCAGCCAATTCCTCGCAACTAATGAAAAACTGTTTTTT.